This TCR beta chain stems from a study of blood T cell repertoires in COVID-19. In the study overall: The study drew acute and convalescent COVID-19 samples from the United States, Italy and Spain. PBMCs, B-cell-depleted T cells, or T cells provided the cDNA or gDNA that made up the material.

This clone was observed a single time. Original analysis: Amplifying reference gene primers gave estimates of nucleated cell counts. Assay: immunoSEQ multiplex PCR; the TCRdb copy retains only in-frame clones and omits some. The V and J calls and clone size come from that table; D and trimming were worked out from the DNA. The repertoire includes about 140,000 clones, around 83% of them detected once, and approximately 8.3% sits in the top ten. CDR1 and CDR2 from the germline V gene are MNHEY and SVGEGT. The CDR3 runs to 17 residues. Trimming at V came to 5 bases and at J to 3 bases, leaving 11 bases not matched to a gene.

The origin of this receptor is a woman aged 60 to 75 with acute or convalescent COVID-19. Material for sequencing was peripheral blood. The chain recombines TRBV6-2 or TRBV6-3 with TRBJ2-2; 8 bases match TRBD2. Here the CDR3 reads CASSPISGGRDTGELFF. CDR3 nucleotide sequence: TGTGCCAGCAGTCCAATAAGCGGGGGAAGGGACACCGGGGAGCTGTTTTTT.